A single sample gave rise to the 2 T cell receptor beta chains below, sequenced in a study of CD8 T cells in Susac syndrome. RNA in amounts of about 0.5 to 1 ug was reverse transcribed with random hexamers. TCRdb re-called the immunoSEQ multiplex PCR reads with MiXCR, one entry per CDR3 protein. The data contain about 80,000 distinct CDR3 sequences, about 93% of them singletons. The sequenced sample consisted of CD8+ T cells from PBMCs. These receptors all stem from a human donor in good health.

This chain connects TRBV11-2 to TRBJ2-3, with TRBD2 as a possible D gene (6 bases). The CDR3 length is 15 residues. Germline V gene lookup returns CDR1 SGHAT and CDR2 FQNNGV. V was clipped by 5 bases and J by 0 bases, with 12 bases between them. In DNA form, the CDR3 reads TGTGCCAGCAGCGTCGGGACTGTTAGCACAGATACGCAGTATTTT. Its protein product is CASSVGTVSTDTQYF. The variable domain in full, completed from reference TRBV11-2 and TRBJ2-3, reads EAGVAQSPRYKIIEKRQSVAFWCNPISGHATLYWYQQILGQGPKLLIQFQNNGVVDDSQLPKDRFSAERLKGVDSTLKIQPAKLEDSAVYLCASSVGTVSTDTQYFGPGTRLTVL.

The chain employs TRBV28 and TRBJ2-2; TRBD1 aligns across 8 bases. The CDR3 consists of 15 residues. Looked up from germline, CDR1 is MDHEN and CDR2 is SYDVKM. Losses at the gene ends were 2 bases for V and 7 bases for J; bases not matched to a gene: 6. The CDR3 DNA reads TGTGCCAGCAGTTTAACGACAGGGGCTGGCGGGGAGCTGTTTTTT. It codes for CASSLTTGAGGELFF.